This TCR beta chain appears in the sequencing data of a study of T cells in Graves' hyperthyroidism and ophthalmopathy. Study-level points and caveats: Most thyroid-expanded clonotypes above 0.001 were also found in blood. The model identified upcoming ophthalmopathy a median about 6.5 months ahead of onset. Ophthalmopathy cases were set apart from stable hyperthyroidism by a 13 V-J model.

This clonotype occurred many times. Its antigen is unidentified. The germline V gene has CDR1 SGHVS and CDR2 FQNEAQ. V was cut by 3 bases and J by 10 bases, with 7 bases left in between. The CDR3 spans 11 residues. What was amplified from RNA transcripts were TCR beta CDR3 regions. The HTBI primer set was used in a first-round RT-PCR of the TCR CDR3. TCRdb redid the calling of the multiplex PCR reads with MiXCR, one entry per CDR3 protein. This sample yields approximately 620,000 distinct CDR3 sequences, of which approximately 15% are seen a single time; approximately 5.7% belongs to the top ten. Sample: blood. This TCR was recovered from a woman aged 30 to 39 with Graves' hyperthyroidism that later progressed to Graves' ophthalmopathy. The chain employs TRBV7-8 and TRBJ2-4; D is uncertain. CDR3 in DNA: TGTGCCAGCAGCTTCGATCAAATTCAGTACTTC. Amino acid sequence: CASSFDQIQYF. The whole variable domain, remainder taken from reference TRBV7-8 and TRBJ2-4, is GAGVSQSPRYKVAKRGQDVALRCDPISGHVSLFWYQQALGQGPEFLTYFQNEAQLDKSGLPSDRFFAERPEGSVSTLKIQRTQQEDSAVYLCASSFDQIQYFGAGTRLSVL.